Listed here is a single T cell receptor (beta chain). The antigen is not known. These data are taken from a study of T cells in narcolepsy. About the research overall: Healthy controls were enrolled alongside patients with narcolepsy type 1 or type 2.

CDR1 is SNHLY, CDR2 FYNNEI, per germline. V gave up 7 bases and J gave up 5 bases, with 17 bases separating them. The CDR3 sequence is 14 residues long. Study results and limitations: Healthy controls reportedly lacked the autoreactive clonotypes serially found in patients' blood. No autoreactive T cell clone sequences appeared in some memory CD4+ repertoires. Comparing one patient's CSF and blood CD4+ clonotypes highlighted HCRT- and TRIB2-specific autoreactive clonotypes.

Only in-frame clones appear in the TCRdb table, and some are missing; sequencing was by immunoSEQ multiplex PCR. The repertoire holds around 34,000 clones, 79% seen once, with under 5% in the top ten. This clonotype was sampled from a human donor in good health. The gene calls are TRBV2 and TRBJ1-1; D remains ambiguous. Sequences were obtained from memory (CD45RA-) CD4+ T cells from blood. The DNA of the CDR3 is TGTGCCAGCACCCTTCGTACGATGGGGACTGAAGCTTTCTTT. Its protein is CASTLRTMGTEAFF.